The text below deals with one TCR beta chain. Its antigen remains unknown. Chemo-refractory metastatic non-small-cell lung cancer patients received focal radiation with ipilimumab CTLA-4 blockade. The CDR3 covers 15 residues. V shed 4 bases and J shed 0 bases, with 10 bases lying between them. CDR1 is SNHLY and CDR2 is FYNNEI in the germline V gene. TCRdb's table, derived via immunoSEQ multiplex PCR, lists solely in-frame clones and lacks some. The sample has about 60,000 clones, over 75% seen once. This sample is drawn from a study of radiotherapy plus CTLA-4 blockade in lung cancer. Study-level information: Objective responses were observed in 15% to 20% of patients, and disease control was achieved by about 30%. Overall study findings and caveats: Blood TCR clones of tumor origin expanded after radiotherapy plus ipilimumab. Best predicting response, reportedly, were early blood T cell clone dynamics, with interferon-beta.

This TCR was sampled from a human donor with non-small cell lung cancer who had a partial response to radiotherapy plus ipilimumab. The V and J genes are TRBV2 and TRBJ1-5; D unclear. Specimen: peripheral blood, collected from a patient treated with radiotherapy plus ipilimumab. This chain's CDR3 is CASSGLGNSNQPQHF. The CDR3 region has the DNA TGTGCCAGCAGTGGGTTGGGCAATAGCAATCAGCCCCAGCATTTT.